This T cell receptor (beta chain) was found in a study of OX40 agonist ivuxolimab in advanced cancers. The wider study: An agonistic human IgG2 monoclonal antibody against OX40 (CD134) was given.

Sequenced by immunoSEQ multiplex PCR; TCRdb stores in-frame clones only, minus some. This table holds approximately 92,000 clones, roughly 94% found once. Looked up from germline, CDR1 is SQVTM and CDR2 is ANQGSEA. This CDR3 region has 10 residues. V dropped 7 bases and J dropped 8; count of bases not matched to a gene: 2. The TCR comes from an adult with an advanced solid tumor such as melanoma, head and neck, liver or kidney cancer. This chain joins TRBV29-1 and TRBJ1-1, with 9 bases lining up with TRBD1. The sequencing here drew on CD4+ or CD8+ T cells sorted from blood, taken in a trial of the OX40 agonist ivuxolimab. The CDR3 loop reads CSGGTGEAFF. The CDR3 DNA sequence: TGCAGCGGAGGGACAGGGGAAGCTTTCTTT. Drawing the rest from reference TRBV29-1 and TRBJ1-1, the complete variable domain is SAVISQKPSRDICQRGTSLTIQCQVDSQVTMMFWYRQQPGQSLTLIATANQGSEATYESGFVIDKFPISRPNLTFSTLTVSNMSPEDSSIYLCSGGTGEAFFGQGTRLTVV.